This TCR beta chain comes out of a study of control samples from healthy donors and cancer patients. Clones were read by immunoSEQ multiplex PCR, and TCRdb kept only the in-frame ones, dropping some. The top ten clones hold about 1.5% of a sample with roughly 32,000 clones, about 85% of them seen once. CDR3 length: 18 amino acids. Germline assignment: CDR1 SGHVS and CDR2 FNYEAQ. V lost 2 bases to trimming and J lost 1 base, with 18 bases between them. Sequencing was done on a sample of PBMCs. This receptor was identified in a woman aged 40 to 50 with lung cancer. The chain has TRBV7-6 and TRBJ1-3; no clear D. This CDR3 reads CASSLLARVTISGNTIYF. DNA for the CDR3: TGTGCCAGCAGCTTATTGGCCCGGGTCACGATTTCTGGAAACACCATATATTTT.